The sequence of this T cell receptor delta chain was determined in a study of γδ T cells in repeated Plasmodium falciparum infection. Study-level information: Samples were taken at baseline, before some infections, and 21 days after each.

Study-wide findings and caveats: Compared with Australian children, Malian Vdelta2-negative repertoires seemed more clonal, less diverse, less shared.

Each sorted gammadelta sample had TRG and TRD chains sequenced. TCRdb reanalysed the multiplex PCR reads with CATT. The sample consists of 93,000 or so delta-chain clones, 0.75% to 1% of them appearing once. The V gene end was trimmed by 0 bases and the J gene end by 4 bases; junction bases not matched to a gene: 14. The CDR3 loop spans 19 amino acids. Germline V gene sequence: CDR1 GEAIGNYY, CDR2 EKD. Comment on this clone: Its target is unknown. TCRdb lists the protein of a much larger clone for this DNA, which differs at residue 14, so this is likely a read error; the protein given here is translated from the DNA itself.

Vgamma9/Vdelta2+ and Vdelta2-negative gammadelta T cells were flow-sorted from PBMC for bulk sequencing. The chain carries TRDV2 and TRDJ1; 12 bases are shared with TRDD3. Here the J gene was assigned by germline matching of the DNA, as TCRdb has none. The source is a pool of human donors (malaria-infected and uninfected, not separated). The sequenced material came from gamma-delta T cells from blood. In nucleotides, the CDR3 is TGTGCCTGTGACACCACTCCCGTACTGGGGGATACTGCCAGCGATAAACTCATCTTT. Translated, it gives CACDTTPVLGDTASDKLIF.